The 18 T cell receptor beta chains reported below all come from one sample, sequenced in a study of T cells in localized non-small cell lung cancer. Assay used: immunoSEQ multiplex PCR; TCRdb lists only in-frame clones, some missing. The sample carries 25,000 to 35,000 clones, roughly 75% recorded once. The material sequenced was peripheral blood, taken before any cancer treatment. Receptors originate from a male donor aged 60 or older with stage III squamous cell lung carcinoma.

The chain employs TRBV7-3 and TRBJ2-2; tentative D call: TRBD2 (5 bases). The germline CDR1 and CDR2 sequences are SGHTA and FQGTGA. This CDR3 region has 12 residues. With 6 bases removed from V and 6 bases from J, the gap between germline ends came to 8 bases. This CDR3 is CASRKEAGELFF. CDR3 sequence (DNA): TGTGCCAGCAGAAAGGAGGCCGGGGAGCTGTTTTTT. The full variable domain, rest sourced from reference TRBV7-3 and TRBJ2-2, is GAGVSQTPSNKVTEKGKYVELRCDPISGHTALYWYRQSLGQGPEFLIYFQGTGAADDSGLPNDRFFAVRPEGSVSTLKIQRTERGDSAVYLCASRKEAGELFFGEGSRLTVL.

The rearrangement uses TRBV5-8 and TRBJ2-3; D remains ambiguous. Trimming left V 4 bases short and J 1 base short, with 10 bases between. Germline CDR1 reads SGHTS; CDR2 reads YDEGEE. There are 14 residues in the CDR3. CDR3 region: CASSNRYRTDTQYF. The CDR3 region has the DNA TGTGCCAGCAGCAATAGATACCGCACAGATACGCAGTATTTT.

The J gene is TRBJ2-7, the V gene TRBV6-1; no firm D call. The CDR3 is made up of 11 amino acids. With 5 bases removed from V and 7 bases from J, the gap between germline ends came to 9 bases. CDR1 MNHNS and CDR2 SASEGT come from the germline V gene. The CDR3 region is CASSRVTEQYF. CDR3 coding DNA: TGTGCCAGCAGTCGAGTTACTGAGCAGTACTTC.

As to this clone: The junction departs from the called germline gene at one end, perhaps through a read error. This chain joins TRBV7-9 and TRBJ1-1; D remains ambiguous. CDR1 and CDR2 (germline): SEHNR, FQNEAQ (reference sequence). The CDR3 contains 13 residues. The CDR3 bases are TGTGCCAGCAGTTTAGAGATGTCGGCTGAAGCTTTCTTT. It encodes CASSLEMSAEAFF.

The J gene is TRBJ1-2, the V gene TRBV11-2; tentatively, D is TRBD1 (6 bases). Between the trimmed V and J ends, which lost 3 bases and 8 bases, there was a span of 13 bases. The CDR3 spans 13 residues. Germline assignment: CDR1 SGHAT and CDR2 FQNNGV. The CDR3 loop reads CASSFQGSKGYTF. CDR3 DNA: TGTGCCAGCAGCTTTCAGGGGTCTAAGGGCTACACCTTC.

The rearrangement links TRBV2 to TRBJ1-5; D perhaps matches TRBD1 (6 bases). There are 15 residues in the CDR3. Trimming stripped 4 bases from V and 0 bases from J, with 10 bases between. The V gene's germline CDR1 is SNHLY and CDR2 FYNNEI. The CDR3, as DNA: TGTGCCAGCAGTGCCTGGACAGATAGCAATCAGCCCCAGCATTTT. This sequence encodes CASSAWTDSNQPQHF. Drawing the rest from reference TRBV2 and TRBJ1-5, the complete variable domain is EPEVTQTPSHQVTQMGQEVILRCVPISNHLYFYWYRQILGQKVEFLVSFYNNEISEKSEIFDDQFSVERPDGSNFTLKIRSTKLEDSAMYFCASSAWTDSNQPQHFGDGTRLSIL.

The chain uses TRBV7-9 and TRBJ2-5; no firm D call. Germline V CDR1 and CDR2: SEHNR, FQNEAQ (reference sequence). The CDR3 runs 13 residues. V was trimmed by 5 bases and J by 4 bases, leaving 11 bases between them. CDR3 in DNA: TGTGCCAGCAGCCCACCCACGGGAGAGACCCAGTACTTC. Protein sequence: CASSPPTGETQYF. Combining the CDR3 with reference TRBV7-9 and TRBJ2-5 gives the whole variable domain DTGVSQNPRHKITKRGQNVTFRCDPISEHNRLYWYRQTLGQGPEFLTYFQNEAQLEKSRLLSDRFSAERPKGSFSTLEIQRTEQGDSAMYLCASSPPTGETQYFGPGTRLLVL.

This rearrangement joins TRBV11-3 to TRBJ2-3, with 8 positions matching TRBD2. Germline loops: CDR1 SGHNT, CDR2 YENEEA. V was pared by 4 bases and J by 2 bases, with 2 bases of the junction left unmatched. The CDR3 length is 14 residues. The CDR3 nucleotides are TGTGCCAGCAGCTCCGGGGGGGCCACAGATACGCAGTATTTT. Residues: CASSSGGATDTQYF.

The chain couples TRBV5-4 to TRBJ1-6; D uncertain. Germline CDR1 and CDR2: SGHNT and YYREEE (reference sequence). The CDR3 runs 16 residues. V lost 4 bases to trimming and J lost 8 bases, with 19 bases between them. The CDR3 sequence is CASSPNLAPGDSPLHF. CDR3 coding DNA: TGTGCCAGCAGCCCCAACCTGGCCCCCGGGGATTCACCCCTCCACTTT.

The J gene is TRBJ1-2, the V gene TRBV5-1; 8 positions match TRBD1. The V and J ends lost 0 bases and 7 bases, in that order; junction bases with no gene match: 8. CDR3 length: 15 amino acids. CDR1 is SGHRS and CDR2 is YFSETQ in the germline V gene. The CDR3 region has the DNA TGCGCCAGCAGCTTGGGACAGGGGAACGTAGCTGGCTACACCTTC. It is translated as CASSLGQGNVAGYTF.

The gene calls are TRBV19 and TRBJ2-3; TRBD2 matches 7 bases. This CDR3 spans 19 amino acids. V gave up 7 bases and J gave up 4 bases; unmatched junction bases: 23. Per the germline V gene, CDR1 is LNHDA and CDR2 is SQIVND (reference sequence). CDR3 region: CASKNLAGESYGSADTQYF. CDR3 sequence (DNA): TGTGCCAGTAAGAACTTGGCGGGAGAAAGCTACGGGAGCGCAGATACGCAGTATTTT.

This chain uses TRBV6-5 with TRBJ1-1; tentative D call: TRBD1 (5 bases). Deletions cut 2 bases from V and 4 bases from J, with 11 bases between. The CDR3 length is 14 residues. Looked up from germline, CDR1 is MNHEY and CDR2 is SVGAGI. The CDR3 region is CASSYDNRITEAFF. CDR3 sequence (DNA): TGTGCCAGCAGTTACGACAACAGGATCACTGAAGCTTTCTTT.

V gene TRBV6-6 combines with J gene TRBJ2-3; possible D gene TRBD2, 6 bases. This CDR3 region has 16 residues. Germline CDR1 reads MNHNY; CDR2 reads SVGAGI (reference sequence). Trimming left V 2 bases short and J 1 base short, with 13 bases between. CDR3 in amino acids: CASSYGTGGGTDTQYF. The DNA of the CDR3 is TGTGCCAGCAGTTACGGGACTGGAGGGGGCACAGATACGCAGTATTTT.

The rearrangement uses TRBV4-1 and TRBJ2-7; possibly TRBD2 for D (5 bases). From germline, CDR1 is MGHRA and CDR2 YSYEKL. This CDR3 spans 14 amino acids. Trimming pared 0 bases from V and 2 bases from J, leaving 8 bases between. Here the CDR3 reads CASSQDPSPYEQYF. The CDR3 nucleotides read TGCGCCAGCAGCCAAGACCCTAGCCCCTACGAGCAGTACTTC.

V is TRBV6-6 and J is TRBJ1-1, with a weak D call TRBD1 (6 bases). Per the germline V gene, CDR1 is MNHNY and CDR2 is SVGAGI (reference sequence). V was trimmed by 2 bases and J by 0 bases, leaving 10 bases between them. The CDR3 covers 15 residues. The CDR3 DNA sequence: TGTGCCAGCAGTTACACAGGACAGATGAACACTGAAGCTTTCTTT. Its translation: CASSYTGQMNTEAFF.

This chain uses TRBV28 with TRBJ1-1, with 8 bases fitting TRBD1. Germline V gene sequence: CDR1 MDHEN, CDR2 SYDVKM. The V gene end was trimmed by 4 bases and the J gene end by 5 bases; junction bases not matched to a gene: 9. The CDR3 spans 15 residues. In DNA, the CDR3 is TGTGCCAGCAGTTCTGACCCAGGGGGCCGAACTGAAGCTTTCTTT. This gives the protein CASSSDPGGRTEAFF. Variable domain in full (rest from reference TRBV28 and TRBJ1-1): DVKVTQSSRYLVKRTGEKVFLECVQDMDHENMFWYRQDPGLGLRLIYFSYDVKMKEKGDIPEGYSVSREKKERFSLILESASTNQTSMYLCASSSDPGGRTEAFFGQGTRLTVV.

V usage is TRBV29-1 and J usage is TRBJ1-2; unclear D gene. Germline CDR1 and CDR2: SQVTM and ANQGSEA. This CDR3 is 16 amino acids long. V lost 5 bases and J lost 4, with 23 bases in between. CDR3 sequence: CSVRGAAAGDIYGYTF. DNA of the CDR3: TGCAGCGTTAGAGGCGCGGCCGCAGGCGACATCTATGGCTACACCTTC.

The CDR3 bases are TGTGCCAGCAGCCGAACCCTTCTAGCGGGAGGGCTGAGCTCCTACAATGAGCAGTTCTTC. The encoded protein is CASSRTLLAGGLSSYNEQFF. The rearrangement links TRBV9 to TRBJ2-1, with 12 bases aligning to TRBD2. With V trimmed by 4 bases and J by 0 bases, 14 bases remained unmatched. The length of the CDR3 is 20 residues. Germline CDR1 reads SGDLS; CDR2 reads YYNGEE.